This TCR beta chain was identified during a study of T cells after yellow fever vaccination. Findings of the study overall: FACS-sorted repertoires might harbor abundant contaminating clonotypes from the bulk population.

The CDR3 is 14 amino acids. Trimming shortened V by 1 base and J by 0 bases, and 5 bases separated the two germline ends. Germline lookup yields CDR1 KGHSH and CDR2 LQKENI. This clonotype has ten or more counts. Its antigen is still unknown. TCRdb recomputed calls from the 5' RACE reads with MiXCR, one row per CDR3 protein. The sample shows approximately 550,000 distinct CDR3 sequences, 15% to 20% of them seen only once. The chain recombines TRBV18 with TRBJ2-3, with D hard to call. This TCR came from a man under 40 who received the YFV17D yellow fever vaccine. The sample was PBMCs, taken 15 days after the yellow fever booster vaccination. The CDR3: CASSPLDSTDTQYF. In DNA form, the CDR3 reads TGTGCCAGCTCACCACTAGACAGCACAGATACGCAGTATTTT.